The 21 T cell receptor beta chains listed next were all sequenced from one sample in a study of blood T cell repertoires in COVID-19. The table came from immunoSEQ multiplex PCR; TCRdb's copy has only in-frame clones and leaves some out. The sample carries around 250,000 clones, over 70% recorded once. The sample taken for sequencing was peripheral blood. The receptors here all came from a man in his forties or fifties with active or convalescent COVID-19.

The chain carries TRBV5-8 and TRBJ2-3, with TRBD1 matching over 8 bases. From germline, CDR1 is SGHTS and CDR2 YDEGEE. The CDR3 has 15 residues. V lost 2 bases, J lost 0 bases, and 2 bases stayed unmatched. The CDR3 reads CASSFRQGSTDTQYF. CDR3 sequence (DNA): TGTGCCAGCAGCTTCCGACAGGGGAGCACAGATACGCAGTATTTT. Full variable domain (rest looked up from reference TRBV5-8 and TRBJ2-3): EAGVTQSPTHLIKTRGQQATLRCSPISGHTSVYWYQQALGLGLQFLLWYDEGEERNRGNFPPRFSGRQFPNYSSELNVNALELEDSALYLCASSFRQGSTDTQYFGPGTRLTVL.

The chain is built from TRBV3-1 (or the pseudogene TRBV3-2) and TRBJ2-2; the match to TRBD2 covers 10 bases. This CDR3 comprises 18 residues. Germline V lookup: CDR1 LGHDT, CDR2 YNNKEL (reference sequence). J lost 6 bases, V lost 0 bases, and 10 bases had no gene match. The CDR3 DNA reads TGTGCCAGCAGCCAAGATTCCCTAGCGGGAGAAAGGGCCGGGGAGCTGTTTTTT. This translates into CASSQDSLAGERAGELFF.

This chain connects TRBV4-1 to TRBJ2-1; 8 bases map to TRBD2. The V and J ends lost 4 bases and 3 bases, in that order; junction bases with no gene match: 5. CDR1 is MGHRA and CDR2 is YSYEKL in the germline V gene. This CDR3 contains 15 residues. The CDR3 protein is CASSRAGTSYNEQFF. In nucleotides, the CDR3 is TGCGCCAGCAGCCGAGCCGGGACTAGCTACAATGAGCAGTTCTTC.

This chain links TRBV28 with TRBJ1-2, with 8 bases aligning to TRBD1. V lost 8 bases, J lost 0 bases, and 17 bases stayed unmatched. CDR3 length equals 18 residues. Germline-derived CDR1 and CDR2 are MDHEN and SYDVKM. The CDR3, as DNA: TGTGCCAGCGGGGAACAGGGGGTCAGTACCTTCGCTAACTATGGCTACACCTTC. This sequence encodes CASGEQGVSTFANYGYTF.

The chain combines TRBV7-3 with TRBJ2-5, with TRBD1 matching over 10 bases. J was trimmed by 4 bases and V by 4 bases; bases with no gene match: 3. Germline V gene sequence: CDR1 SGHTA, CDR2 FQGTGA. The CDR3 loop spans 14 amino acids. The CDR3 here is CASSSDRGGETQYF. CDR3 in DNA: TGTGCCAGCAGCTCGGACAGGGGGGGAGAGACCCAGTACTTC.

The chain is built from TRBV7-2 and TRBJ1-5; D is unresolved. Germline CDR1 is SGHTA and CDR2 is FQGNSA. V lost 3 bases and J lost 5, with 8 bases in between. The CDR3 contains 13 residues. CDR3 residues: CASSLEVYQPQHF. As DNA, the CDR3 is TGTGCCAGCAGCTTGGAGGTTTATCAGCCCCAGCATTTT.

This clone was observed once. The gene calls are TRBV3-1 (or the pseudogene TRBV3-2) and TRBJ1-1; D remains unclear. In germline, CDR1 is LGHDT, CDR2 YNNKEL (reference sequence). The CDR3 consists of 15 residues. The V end lost 2 bases, the J end lost 0 bases, and 10 bases lay between the germline ends. CDR3 nucleotides: TGTGCCAGCAGCCAAAGTGTGAGCGTGAACACTGAAGCTTTCTTT. Residues: CASSQSVSVNTEAFF.

The chain employs TRBV7-9 and TRBJ2-3; TRBD2 matches at 16 bases. The V gene's germline CDR1 is SEHNR and CDR2 FQNEAQ (reference sequence). The CDR3 has 18 residues. V was pared by 8 bases and J by 8 bases, with 16 bases of the junction left unmatched. Here the CDR3 reads CASDSGTSGGALQATQYF. DNA for the CDR3: TGTGCCAGCGATTCCGGGACTAGCGGGGGGGCCTTACAGGCTACGCAGTATTTT.

Only one count was recorded for this clone. The V gene is TRBV7-9, the J gene TRBJ1-6; D gene unclear. This CDR3 region has 14 residues. With 3 bases removed from V and 10 bases from J, the gap between germline ends came to 13 bases. The germline gives CDR1 SEHNR, CDR2 FQNEAQ (reference sequence). The CDR3 is CASSFYSRGSPLHF. The CDR3 coding sequence is TGTGCCAGCAGCTTTTATAGTAGAGGCTCACCCCTCCACTTT.

The count of this clone is one. The gene calls are TRBV7-2 and TRBJ1-6; unclear D gene. This CDR3 contains 17 residues. The V end lost 2 bases, the J end lost 7 bases, and 18 bases lay between the germline ends. CDR1 and CDR2 from the germline V gene are SGHTA and FQGNSA. CDR3 loop: CASSLILWGGGNSPLHF. The CDR3 DNA is TGTGCCAGCAGCTTAATTTTATGGGGAGGTGGCAATTCACCCCTCCACTTT.

The chain links TRBV5-1 to TRBJ1-1, with D perhaps matching TRBD1 (5 bases). The germline V gene has CDR1 SGHRS and CDR2 YFSETQ. Trimming shortened V by 2 bases and J by 1 base, and 6 bases separated the two germline ends. The CDR3 runs to 13 residues. The CDR3 loop reads CASSFGQNTEAFF. In nucleotides, the CDR3 is TGCGCCAGCAGCTTCGGACAGAACACTGAAGCTTTCTTT.

This clone has just one count. This chain joins TRBV15 and TRBJ2-1, with 9 bases identical to TRBD2. The CDR3 has 17 residues. The V gene end was trimmed by 3 bases and the J gene end by 2 bases; junction bases not matched to a gene: 8. Germline V gene lookup returns CDR1 LNHNV and CDR2 YYDKDF (reference sequence). The CDR3 nucleotides are TGTGCCACCAGCAGGTCCCTAGCGGGATTTACCTACAATGAGCAGTTCTTC. Its protein product is CATSRSLAGFTYNEQFF.

In this sample, this clone turned up once. V usage is TRBV30 and J usage is TRBJ2-7; no definite D call. V was cut by 4 bases and J by 3 bases, with 7 bases left in between. The CDR3 has 11 amino acids. Germline lookup yields CDR1 GTSNPN and CDR2 SVGIG (reference sequence). The DNA of the CDR3 is TGTGCCTGGAATCCAGGCTACGAGCAGTACTTC. It yields the protein CAWNPGYEQYF.

As regards this clone: Different DNA sequences within this sample yield the same CDR3. This chain connects TRBV19 to TRBJ1-1, with 7 nucleotides matching TRBD1. This CDR3 has 13 residues. Germline trimming cut 2 bases from V and 4 bases from J; bases unmatched to any gene: 1. From germline, CDR1 is LNHDA and CDR2 SQIVND (reference sequence). CDR3 nucleotides: TGTGCCAGTAGTATACCAGGGGGCACTGAAGCTTTCTTT. As protein: CASSIPGGTEAFF.

This clone was observed a single time. V gene TRBV12-3 or TRBV12-4 combines with J gene TRBJ2-1; D unresolved. There are 13 residues in the CDR3. V was trimmed by 3 bases and J by 4 bases, leaving 7 bases between them. CDR3 bases: TGTGCCAGCAGTTTTACGGTTTACAATGAGCAGTTCTTC. Residues: CASSFTVYNEQFF.

The gene calls are TRBV29-1 and TRBJ2-3, with 7 bases lining up with TRBD2. The J segment lost 4 bases and the V segment lost 0 bases, leaving 7 bases of the junction unmatched. The CDR3 extends over 15 amino acids. The germline V gene has CDR1 SQVTM and CDR2 ANQGSEA. CDR3 region: CSVEDREGRADTQYF. As DNA, the CDR3 is TGCAGCGTTGAAGATAGGGAGGGAAGGGCAGATACGCAGTATTTT.

This clone turned up a few times. V gene TRBV7-2 combines with J gene TRBJ2-1; weak D call: TRBD2 (5 bases). The germline V and J ends were trimmed by 0 bases and 11 bases, with 14 bases remaining between them. Per germline, CDR1 SGHTA and CDR2 FQGNSA. This CDR3 has 14 residues. The CDR3 here is CASSLAGLALKQFF. Written as DNA, the CDR3 is TGTGCCAGCAGCTTAGCTGGGCTAGCCCTAAAGCAGTTCTTC.

This chain connects TRBV7-9 to TRBJ1-2, with D possibly TRBD1 on 5 matching bases. The CDR3 contains 13 residues. V gave up 4 bases and J gave up 8 bases, with 14 bases separating them. Germline V gene sequence: CDR1 SEHNR, CDR2 FQNEAQ (reference sequence). The CDR3 DNA reads TGTGCCAGCAGCTCGCTACAGGTTCGGGGCTACACCTTC. Protein sequence: CASSSLQVRGYTF.

The V gene is TRBV30, the J gene TRBJ1-2, with TRBD1 matching over 7 bases. The CDR3 extends over 13 amino acids. Trimming at V came to 0 bases and at J to 7 bases, leaving 5 bases not matched to a gene. From germline, CDR1 is GTSNPN and CDR2 SVGIG (reference sequence). Written as DNA, the CDR3 is TGTGCCTGGAGTGTAAAGGGGGCAGGTGGCTACACCTTC. Translated, it gives CAWSVKGAGGYTF.

This clone came up once. The gene calls are TRBV6-5 and TRBJ2-7; D may be TRBD2 (6 bases). V shed 8 bases and J shed 2 bases, with 19 bases lying between them. This CDR3 spans 15 amino acids. The germline gives CDR1 MNHEY, CDR2 SVGAGI. The CDR3: CASSLEGRFAYEQYF. The CDR3 coding sequence is TGTGCCAGCTCCCTGGAGGGGCGGTTTGCCTACGAGCAGTACTTC.

This clone has more than one count but fewer than ten. The gene calls are TRBV19 and TRBJ1-3; 8 bases agree with TRBD1. Germline CDR1 is LNHDA and CDR2 is SQIVND (reference sequence). The ends lost 4 bases at V and 11 bases at J; junction bases unmatched: 13. CDR3 length: 15 amino acids. The CDR3 loop is CASSTGTGDPSAIYF. CDR3 bases: TGTGCCAGTAGTACAGGGACAGGCGACCCTTCGGCCATATATTTT. The entire variable domain, with the rest obtained from reference TRBV19 and TRBJ1-3, is as follows: DGGITQSPKYLFRKEGQNVTLSCEQNLNHDAMYWYRQDPGQGLRLIYYSQIVNDFQKGDIAEGYSVSREKKESFPLTVTSAQKNPTAFYLCASSTGTGDPSAIYFGEGSWLTVV.